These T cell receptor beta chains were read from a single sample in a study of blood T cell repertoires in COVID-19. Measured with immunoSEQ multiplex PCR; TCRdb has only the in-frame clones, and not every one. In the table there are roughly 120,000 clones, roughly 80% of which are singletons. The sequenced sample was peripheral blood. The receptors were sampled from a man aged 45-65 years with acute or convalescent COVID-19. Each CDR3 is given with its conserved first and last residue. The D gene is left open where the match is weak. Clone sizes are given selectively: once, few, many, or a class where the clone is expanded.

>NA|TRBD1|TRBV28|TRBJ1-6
CASSLRTGGNSPLHF
TGTGCCAGCAGTTTAAGGACAGGGGGGAATTCACCCCTCCACTTT
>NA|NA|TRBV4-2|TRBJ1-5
CASSPFVSNQPQHF
TGTGCCAGCAGCCCCTTCGTTAGCAATCAGCCCCAGCATTTT
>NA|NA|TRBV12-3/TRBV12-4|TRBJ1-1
CASSNPVNTEAFF
TGTGCCAGCAGCAATCCAGTGAACACTGAAGCTTTCTTT
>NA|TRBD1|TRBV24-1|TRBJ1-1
CATSDGQGMNTEAFF
TGTGCCACCAGTGATGGACAGGGGATGAACACTGAAGCTTTCTTT
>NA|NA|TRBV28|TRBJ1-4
CASRGTLGRGEKLFF
TGTGCCAGCAGAGGGACGTTAGGGAGGGGGGAAAAACTGTTTTTT
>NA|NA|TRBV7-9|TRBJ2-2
CASSLYYTGELFF
TGTGCCAGCAGCTTATACTACACCGGGGAGCTGTTTTTT
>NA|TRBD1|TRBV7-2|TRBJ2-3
CASSRDRGDTQYF
TGTGCCAGCAGCCGGGACAGGGGTGATACGCAGTATTTT
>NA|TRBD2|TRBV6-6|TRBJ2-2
CASSPPRGGGANTGELFF
TGTGCCAGCAGTCCCCCGAGAGGTGGGGGGGCGAACACCGGGGAGCTGTTTTTT
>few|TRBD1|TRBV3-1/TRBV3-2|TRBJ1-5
CASSQGNRGASQPQHF
TGTGCCAGCAGCCAAGGGAACAGGGGGGCCAGTCAGCCCCAGCATTTT
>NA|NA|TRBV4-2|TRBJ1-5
CASSQYGGGKGNQPQHF
TGTGCCAGCAGCCAATATGGGGGGGGCAAGGGCAATCAGCCCCAGCATTTT
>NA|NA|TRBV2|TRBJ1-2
CASGGGPANYGYTF
TGTGCCAGTGGGGGGGGCCCCGCTAACTATGGCTACACCTTC
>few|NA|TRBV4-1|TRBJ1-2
CASSPPGVLPGYTF
TGCGCCAGCAGCCCCCCGGGGGTTCTCCCTGGCTACACCTTC
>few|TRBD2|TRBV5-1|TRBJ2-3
CASSWGTSGGDTQYF
TGCGCCAGCAGCTGGGGGACTAGCGGGGGAGATACGCAGTATTTT
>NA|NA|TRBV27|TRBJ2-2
CASSLGPYTGELFF
TGTGCCAGCAGTTTAGGGCCGTACACCGGGGAGCTGTTTTTT
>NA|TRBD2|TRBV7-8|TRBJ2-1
CASSLRRGGLNNEQFF
TGTGCCAGCAGCTTACGCCGGGGGGGATTGAACAATGAGCAGTTCTTC
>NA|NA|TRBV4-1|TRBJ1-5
CASSQGQDGGNQPQHF
TGCGCCAGCAGCCAAGGACAGGACGGGGGCAATCAGCCCCAGCATTTT